The 18 T cell receptor beta chains reported below all come from one sample, sequenced in a study of blood T cell repertoires in COVID-19. TCRdb's table, derived via immunoSEQ multiplex PCR, lists solely in-frame clones and lacks some. The data contain 250,000 or so clones, over 80% of them singletons. Sequences were obtained from peripheral blood. These receptors were collected from a woman aged 60-70 years with active or convalescent COVID-19.

V usage is TRBV18 and J usage is TRBJ2-7; 7 nucleotides match TRBD2. This CDR3 region has 16 residues. Germline V gene data show CDR1 as KGHSH and CDR2 as LQKENI. The V and J ends lost 6 bases and 3 bases, in that order; junction bases with no gene match: 14. The CDR3 sequence is CASSPYSSGANYEQYF. The CDR3 DNA sequence: TGTGCCAGCTCTCCTTATTCTAGCGGAGCCAACTACGAGCAGTACTTC.

The chain links TRBV15 to TRBJ2-5; perhaps TRBD2 as D (6 bases). Germline values: CDR1 LNHNV, CDR2 YYDKDF (reference sequence). The length of the CDR3 is 14 residues. Trimming shortened V by 2 bases and J by 2 bases, and 9 bases separated the two germline ends. CDR3 sequence (DNA): TGTGCCACCAGCAGACGGGGACTTCAAGAGACCCAGTACTTC. It encodes CATSRRGLQETQYF. The whole variable domain, remainder taken from reference TRBV15 and TRBJ2-5, is DAMVIQNPRYQVTQFGKPVTLSCSQTLNHNVMYWYQQKSSQAPKLLFHYYDKDFNNEADTPDNFQSRRPNTSFCFLDIRSPGLGDTAMYLCATSRRGLQETQYFGPGTRLLVL.

This rearrangement joins TRBV10-2 to TRBJ1-3, with D unresolved. The length of the CDR3 is 14 residues. Germline V gene data show CDR1 as WSHSY and CDR2 as SAAADI. The V and J ends lost 6 bases and 3 bases respectively, with 12 bases between them. The CDR3 reads CASRHPSYGNTIYF. The DNA of the CDR3 is TGCGCCAGCAGGCATCCCTCCTATGGAAACACCATATATTTT.

The V and J genes are TRBV9 and TRBJ1-2; D ambiguous. CDR3 length: 12 amino acids. V gave up 5 bases and J gave up 0 bases, with 5 bases separating them. Germline-derived CDR1 and CDR2 are SGDLS and YYNGEE. CDR3 residues: CASSKTNYGYTF. For the CDR3, the DNA is TGTGCCAGCAGTAAAACTAACTATGGCTACACCTTC.

This rearrangement joins TRBV7-8 to TRBJ1-2; D is undetermined. Trimming stripped 0 bases from V and 5 bases from J, with 10 bases between. Germline loops: CDR1 SGHVS, CDR2 FQNEAQ. The CDR3 has 14 amino acids. This CDR3 is CASSLAQSGYGYTF. The CDR3 DNA reads TGTGCCAGCAGCTTAGCGCAGTCAGGTTATGGCTACACCTTC.

The chain carries TRBV21-1 and TRBJ2-7; the tabulated D call, TRBD1, remains unverified against the DNA. TRBV21-1 is labeled a pseudogene. This CDR3 region has 16 residues. CDR3: CASSKRQGALIYEQYV. Written as DNA, the CDR3 is TGTGCCAGCAGCAAAAGACAGGGTGCCCTAATCTACGAGCAGTACGTC.

The chain has TRBV9 and TRBJ1-1; D unresolved. The CDR3 spans 14 residues. The V and J ends lost 0 bases and 2 bases respectively, with 8 bases between them. The germline gives CDR1 SGDLS, CDR2 YYNGEE. The CDR3 sequence: CASSVETSNTEAFF. Written as DNA, the CDR3 is TGTGCCAGCAGCGTAGAAACCAGTAACACTGAAGCTTTCTTT.

The chain is built from TRBV5-1 and TRBJ1-2, with 7 nucleotides matching TRBD1. The length of the CDR3 is 14 residues. Germline V gene lookup returns CDR1 SGHRS and CDR2 YFSETQ. The J segment lost 3 bases and the V segment lost 4 bases, leaving 6 bases of the junction unmatched. CDR3 bases: TGCGCCAGCAGCCGTAAAACAGGGGACTATGGCTACACCTTC. Encoded protein: CASSRKTGDYGYTF. The whole variable domain, remainder taken from reference TRBV5-1 and TRBJ1-2, is KAGVTQTPRYLIKTRGQQVTLSCSPISGHRSVSWYQQTPGQGLQFLFEYFSETQRNKGNFPGRFSGRQFSNSRSEMNVSTLELGDSALYLCASSRKTGDYGYTFGSGTRLTVV.

V gene TRBV25-1 combines with J gene TRBJ2-1, with D perhaps TRBD1 (5 bases). The CDR3 loop spans 15 amino acids. Trimming took 6 bases from V and 3 from J, leaving 15 bases between them. The germline CDR1 and CDR2 sequences are MGHDK and SYGVNS. The CDR3 sequence is CASRSRDRHYNEQFF. As DNA, the CDR3 is TGTGCCAGCAGGAGCCGAGACAGACACTACAATGAGCAGTTCTTC.

The J gene is TRBJ1-1, the V gene TRBV20-1; D remains ambiguous. The CDR3 loop spans 12 amino acids. Trimming shortened V by 3 bases and J by 4 bases, and 9 bases separated the two germline ends. Per the germline V gene, CDR1 is DFQATT and CDR2 is SNEGSKA (reference sequence). The DNA for the CDR3 is TGCAGTGCTAGTTTAGCCCGCACTGAAGCTTTCTTT. Translation: CSASLARTEAFF.

The J gene is TRBJ2-3, the V gene TRBV24-1; maybe TRBD1 (6 bases). Germline V gene lookup returns CDR1 KGHDR and CDR2 SFDVKD. The CDR3 spans 16 residues. V dropped 2 bases and J dropped 1 base, with 12 bases sitting between them. CDR3 amino acids: CATSDWSGDGTDTQYF. CDR3 sequence (DNA): TGTGCCACCAGTGATTGGTCAGGGGACGGCACAGATACGCAGTATTTT.

This sequence joins TRBV5-1 and TRBJ2-6; D is unclear. The CDR3 has 16 amino acids. Per germline, CDR1 SGHRS and CDR2 YFSETQ. V was trimmed by 4 bases and J by 0 bases, leaving 11 bases between them. The CDR3 here is CASSLPPGSGANVLTF. The CDR3 region has the DNA TGCGCCAGCAGCCTCCCCCCGGGCTCTGGGGCCAACGTCCTGACTTTC.

This clone came up many times. The CDR3 nucleotides are TGCGCCAGCAGCTTGGCCTCGTCCTACGAGCAGTACTTC. Protein: CASSLASSYEQYF. The V gene is TRBV5-1, the J gene TRBJ2-7; no clear D. V was cut by 0 bases and J by 1 base, with 5 bases left in between. From germline, CDR1 is SGHRS and CDR2 YFSETQ. There are 13 residues in the CDR3.

This chain uses TRBV11-2 with TRBJ2-3, with 12 positions matching TRBD1. The CDR3 sequence is 15 residues long. Per germline, CDR1 SGHAT and CDR2 FQNNGV. Losses at the gene ends were 5 bases for V and 5 bases for J; bases not matched to a gene: 5. The CDR3 region is CASSQGTGGVDTQYF. CDR3 bases: TGTGCCAGCAGCCAGGGGACAGGGGGCGTAGATACGCAGTATTTT.

This chain links TRBV29-1 with TRBJ1-4; 8 nucleotides align to TRBD1. The germline V gene has CDR1 SQVTM and CDR2 ANQGSEA. Germline trimming cut 7 bases from V and 7 bases from J; bases unmatched to any gene: 5. CDR3 length: 12 amino acids. The CDR3 bases are TGCAGCGCCGACAGGGGCTCTGAAAAACTGTTTTTT. This codes for CSADRGSEKLFF. The full variable domain, its missing parts supplied by reference TRBV29-1 and TRBJ1-4, is SAVISQKPSRDICQRGTSLTIQCQVDSQVTMMFWYRQQPGQSLTLIATANQGSEATYESGFVIDKFPISRPNLTFSTLTVSNMSPEDSSIYLCSADRGSEKLFFGSGTQLSVL.

The V gene is TRBV5-5, the J gene TRBJ1-1, with TRBD1 as a possible D gene (5 bases). The CDR3 loop spans 11 amino acids. Trimming cost V 1 base and J 8 bases, with 6 bases left between them. Per the germline V gene, CDR1 is SGHKS and CDR2 is YYEKEE (reference sequence). As DNA, the CDR3 is TGTGCCAGCAGCTTGAACAGGGAAGCTTTCTTT. Its translation is CASSLNREAFF.

The rearrangement joins TRBV30 to TRBJ2-2; D call uncertain. The CDR3 sequence is 12 residues long. V gave up 5 bases and J gave up 2 bases, with 6 bases separating them. CDR1 is GTSNPN, CDR2 SVGIG, per germline (reference sequence). This chain's CDR3 is CAWQENTGELFF. CDR3 sequence (DNA): TGTGCCTGGCAGGAAAACACCGGGGAGCTGTTTTTT.

The chain joins TRBV4-2 to TRBJ2-1; D not certain. Germline loops: CDR1 LGHNA, CDR2 YNFKEQ. The CDR3 consists of 16 residues. The ends were cut back, 0 bases at V and 0 bases at J, with 9 bases in the middle. Here the CDR3 DNA reads TGTGCCAGCAGCCAAGATTGGGCGACCTCCTACAATGAGCAGTTCTTC. Translating gives CASSQDWATSYNEQFF.